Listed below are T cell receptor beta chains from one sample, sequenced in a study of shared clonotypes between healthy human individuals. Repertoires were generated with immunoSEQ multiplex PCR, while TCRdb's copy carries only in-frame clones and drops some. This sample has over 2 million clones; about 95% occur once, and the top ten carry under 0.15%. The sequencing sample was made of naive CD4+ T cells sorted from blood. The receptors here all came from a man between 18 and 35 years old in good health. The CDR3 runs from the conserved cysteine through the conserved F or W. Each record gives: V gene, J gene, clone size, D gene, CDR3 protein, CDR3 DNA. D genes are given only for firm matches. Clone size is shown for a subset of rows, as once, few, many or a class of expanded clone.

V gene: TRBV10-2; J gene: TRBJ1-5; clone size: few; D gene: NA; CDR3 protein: CATPRVGYSNQPQHF; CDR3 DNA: TGCGCCACCCCGAGGGTGGGGTATAGCAATCAGCCCCAGCATTTT
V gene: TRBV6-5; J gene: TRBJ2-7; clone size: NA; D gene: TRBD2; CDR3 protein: CASSSRSSGSSYEQYF; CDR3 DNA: TGTGCCAGCAGTTCCCGGAGTAGCGGGAGCTCCTACGAGCAGTACTTC
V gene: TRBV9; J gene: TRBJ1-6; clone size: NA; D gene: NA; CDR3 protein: CASSVDPTASGSPLHF; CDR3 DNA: TGTGCCAGCAGCGTAGACCCGACAGCCTCGGGGTCACCCCTCCACTTT
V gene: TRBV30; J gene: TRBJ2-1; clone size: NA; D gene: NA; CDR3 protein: CAWIHRNLALPYNEQFF; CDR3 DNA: TGTGCCTGGATTCACCGTAATTTAGCGCTTCCCTACAATGAGCAGTTCTTC
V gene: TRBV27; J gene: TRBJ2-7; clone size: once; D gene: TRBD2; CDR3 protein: CASSPGLAGVIYEQYF; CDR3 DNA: TGTGCCAGCAGTCCCGGACTAGCGGGAGTAATCTACGAGCAGTACTTC
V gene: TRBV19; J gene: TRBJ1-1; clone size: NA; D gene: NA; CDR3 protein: CASSGWNTEAFF; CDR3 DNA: TGTGCCAGCTCGGGGTGGAACACTGAAGCTTTCTTT
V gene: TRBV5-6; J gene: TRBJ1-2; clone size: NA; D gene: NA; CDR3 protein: CASSSGGLNYGYTF; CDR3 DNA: TGTGCCAGCAGCTCCGGGGGGCTTAACTATGGCTACACCTTC
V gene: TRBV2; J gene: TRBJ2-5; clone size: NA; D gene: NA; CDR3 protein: CASSEGAAQETQYF; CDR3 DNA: TGTGCCAGCAGTGAAGGTGCAGCCCAAGAGACCCAGTACTTC
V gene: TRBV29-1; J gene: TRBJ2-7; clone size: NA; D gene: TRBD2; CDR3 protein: CSVKAGLTAAEQYF; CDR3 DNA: TGCAGCGTCAAAGCGGGACTCACCGCGGCCGAGCAGTACTTC
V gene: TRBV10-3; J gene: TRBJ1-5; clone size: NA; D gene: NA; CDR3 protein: CAISEGSNQPQHF; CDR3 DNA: TGTGCCATCAGCGAGGGCAGTAATCAGCCCCAGCATTTT
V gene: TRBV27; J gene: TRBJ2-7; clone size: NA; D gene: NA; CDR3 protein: CASNYPPLQYF; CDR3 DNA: TGTGCCAGCAACTACCCCCCCTTGCAGTACTTC
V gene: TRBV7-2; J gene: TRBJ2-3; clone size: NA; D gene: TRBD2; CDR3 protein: CASSVGGGDTQYF; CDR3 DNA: TGTGCCAGCAGCGTTGGCGGGGGTGATACGCAGTATTTT
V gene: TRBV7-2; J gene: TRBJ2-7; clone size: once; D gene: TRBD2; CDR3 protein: CASSPGRLAGLYEQYF; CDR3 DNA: TGTGCCAGCAGCCCTGGGAGGCTAGCGGGTTTATACGAGCAGTACTTC
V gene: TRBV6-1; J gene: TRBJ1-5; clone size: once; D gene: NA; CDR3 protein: CASSEAGGASQPQHF; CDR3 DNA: TGTGCCAGCAGTGAAGCTGGGGGGGCTAGTCAGCCCCAGCATTTT
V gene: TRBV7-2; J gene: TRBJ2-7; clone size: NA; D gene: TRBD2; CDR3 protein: CASSLQGLVGREQYF; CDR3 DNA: TGTGCCAGCAGCCTGCAAGGACTAGTGGGGCGCGAGCAGTACTTC
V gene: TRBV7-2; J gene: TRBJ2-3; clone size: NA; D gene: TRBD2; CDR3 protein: CASSLVSGGLDTQYF; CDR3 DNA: TGTGCCAGCAGCTTAGTTAGCGGGGGGCTGGATACGCAGTATTTT
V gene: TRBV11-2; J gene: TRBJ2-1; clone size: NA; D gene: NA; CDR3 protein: CASNLNDEQFF; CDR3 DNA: TGTGCCAGCAACCTCAATGATGAGCAGTTCTTC
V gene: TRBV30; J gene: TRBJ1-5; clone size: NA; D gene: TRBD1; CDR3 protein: CAWSVTGGNQPQHF; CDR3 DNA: TGTGCCTGGAGTGTGACAGGGGGCAATCAGCCCCAGCATTTT
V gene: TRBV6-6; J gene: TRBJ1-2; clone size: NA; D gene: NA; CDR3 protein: CASSLDSNYGYTF; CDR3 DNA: TGTGCCAGCAGCCTTGACAGTAACTATGGCTACACCTTC
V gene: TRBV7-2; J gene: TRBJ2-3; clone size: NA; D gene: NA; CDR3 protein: CASSFSRDTQYF; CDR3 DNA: TGTGCCAGCAGCTTCAGCCGAGATACGCAGTATTTT
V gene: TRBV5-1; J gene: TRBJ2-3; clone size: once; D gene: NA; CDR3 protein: CASSLDTGSTDTQYF; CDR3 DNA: TGCGCCAGCAGCTTGGATACGGGAAGCACAGATACGCAGTATTTT
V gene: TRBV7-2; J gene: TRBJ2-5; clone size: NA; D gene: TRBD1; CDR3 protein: CASSLRGHLFDETQYF; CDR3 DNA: TGTGCCAGCAGCCTCAGGGGGCACCTTTTCGATGAGACCCAGTACTTC
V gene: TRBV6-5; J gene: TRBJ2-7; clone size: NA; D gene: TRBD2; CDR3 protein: CASSYSGTSVLYEQYF; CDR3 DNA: TGTGCCAGCAGTTACTCAGGGACTAGCGTACTCTACGAGCAGTACTTC
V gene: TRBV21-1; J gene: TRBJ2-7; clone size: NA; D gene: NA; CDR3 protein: CASSIPGQGRREQYF; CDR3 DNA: TGTGCCAGCAGCATACCGGGACAGGGACGTCGCGAGCAGTACTTC
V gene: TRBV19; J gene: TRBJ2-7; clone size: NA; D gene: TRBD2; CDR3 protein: CASSIRGGGYDEQYF; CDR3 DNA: TGTGCCAGTAGTATACGAGGCGGGGGGTACGACGAGCAGTACTTC
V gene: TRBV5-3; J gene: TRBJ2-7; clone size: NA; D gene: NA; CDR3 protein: CARSLAGLAYPMDEQYF; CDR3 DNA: TGTGCCAGAAGCTTGGCCGGGCTAGCTTACCCCATGGACGAGCAGTACTTC
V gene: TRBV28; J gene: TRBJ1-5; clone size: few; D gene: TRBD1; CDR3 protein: CASSLEGASSNQPQHF; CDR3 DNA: TGTGCCAGCTCACTCGAGGGGGCGAGTAGCAATCAGCCCCAGCATTTT
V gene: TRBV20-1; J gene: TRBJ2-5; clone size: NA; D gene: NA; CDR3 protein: CSQVAGETQYF; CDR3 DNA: TGCAGTCAGGTGGCTGGGGAGACCCAGTACTTC
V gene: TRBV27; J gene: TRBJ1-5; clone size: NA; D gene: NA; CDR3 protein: CASSLAYGSNQPQHF; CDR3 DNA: TGTGCCAGCAGTTTAGCGTATGGGAGCAATCAGCCCCAGCATTTT
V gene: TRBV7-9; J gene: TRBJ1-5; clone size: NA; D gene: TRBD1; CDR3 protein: CASSPTGNFNQPQHF; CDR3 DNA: TGTGCCAGCAGCCCGACAGGGAACTTCAATCAGCCCCAGCATTTT
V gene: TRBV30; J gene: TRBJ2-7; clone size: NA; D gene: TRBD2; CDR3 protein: CAWSRSSGGLAGREQYF; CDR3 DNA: TGTGCCTGGAGTAGATCATCCGGGGGACTAGCGGGGCGGGAGCAGTACTTC
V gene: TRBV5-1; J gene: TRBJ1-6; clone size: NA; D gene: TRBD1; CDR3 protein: CASSVDRGSTSPLHF; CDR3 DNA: TGCGCCAGCAGCGTGGACAGGGGAAGTACTTCACCCCTCCACTTT
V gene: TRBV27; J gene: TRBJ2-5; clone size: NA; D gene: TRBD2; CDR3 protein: CASSLAGGQETQYF; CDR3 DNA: TGTGCCAGCAGTTTAGCGGGAGGGCAAGAGACCCAGTACTTC
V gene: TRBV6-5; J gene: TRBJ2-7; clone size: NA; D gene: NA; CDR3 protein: CASSYTSGEQYF; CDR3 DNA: TGTGCCAGCAGTTACACTTCGGGAGAGCAGTACTTC
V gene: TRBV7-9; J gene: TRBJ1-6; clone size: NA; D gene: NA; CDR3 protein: CASSSQGDHNSPLHF; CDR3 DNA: TGTGCCAGCAGCTCCCAAGGGGATCATAATTCACCCCTCCACTTT
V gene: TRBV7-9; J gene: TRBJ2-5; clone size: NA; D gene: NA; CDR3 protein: CASSLVPGYQETQYF; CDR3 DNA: TGTGCCAGCAGCTTAGTGCCTGGATACCAAGAGACCCAGTACTTC
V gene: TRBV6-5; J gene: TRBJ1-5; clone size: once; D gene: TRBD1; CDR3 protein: CASRTQGAEQPQHF; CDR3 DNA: TGTGCCAGCAGAACACAGGGGGCGGAGCAGCCCCAGCATTTT
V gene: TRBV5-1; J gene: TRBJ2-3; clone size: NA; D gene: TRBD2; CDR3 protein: CASSTSDTDTQYF; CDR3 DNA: TGCGCCAGCTCGACTAGCGACACAGATACGCAGTATTTT
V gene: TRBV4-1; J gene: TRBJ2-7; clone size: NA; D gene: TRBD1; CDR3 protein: CASSLQVQGQGSYEQYF; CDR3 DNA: TGCGCCAGCAGCCTACAAGTCCAGGGACAGGGCTCCTACGAGCAGTACTTC
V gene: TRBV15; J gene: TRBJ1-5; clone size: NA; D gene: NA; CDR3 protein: CATSRVNQPQHF; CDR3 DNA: TGTGCCACCAGCAGAGTGAATCAGCCCCAGCATTTT
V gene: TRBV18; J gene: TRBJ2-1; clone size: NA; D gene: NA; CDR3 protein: CASSYVDNEQFF; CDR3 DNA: TGTGCCAGCTCATACGTAGACAATGAGCAGTTCTTC
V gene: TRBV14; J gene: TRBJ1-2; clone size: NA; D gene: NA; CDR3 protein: CASSQDRGYGYTF; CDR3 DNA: TGTGCCAGCAGCCAAGATCGGGGCTATGGCTACACCTTC
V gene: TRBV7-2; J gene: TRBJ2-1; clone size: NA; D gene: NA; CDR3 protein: CASSLGGTLEQFF; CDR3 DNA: TGTGCCAGCAGCTTAGGGGGTACGCTTGAGCAGTTCTTC
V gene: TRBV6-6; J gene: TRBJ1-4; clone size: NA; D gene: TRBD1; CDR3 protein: CATNLPQGGSEKLFF; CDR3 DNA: TGTGCCACCAACCTACCCCAGGGGGGTAGTGAAAAACTGTTTTTT
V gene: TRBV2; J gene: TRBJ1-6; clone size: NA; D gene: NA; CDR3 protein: CASSDQGSSYNSPLHF; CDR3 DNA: TGTGCCAGCAGTGACCAGGGGAGCTCCTATAATTCACCCCTCCACTTT
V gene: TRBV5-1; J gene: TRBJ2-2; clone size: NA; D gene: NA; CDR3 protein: CASSFDIGTGELFF; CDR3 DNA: TGCGCCAGCAGCTTTGATATAGGGACCGGGGAGCTGTTTTTT
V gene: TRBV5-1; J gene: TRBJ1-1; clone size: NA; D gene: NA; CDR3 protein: CASRKQGGTTEAFF; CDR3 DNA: TGCGCCAGCAGGAAACAGGGTGGGACCACTGAAGCTTTCTTT
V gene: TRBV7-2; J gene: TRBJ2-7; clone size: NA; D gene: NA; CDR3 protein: CASSPTLSASYEQYF; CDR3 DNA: TGTGCCAGCAGCCCCACCCTTAGCGCCTCCTACGAGCAGTACTTC
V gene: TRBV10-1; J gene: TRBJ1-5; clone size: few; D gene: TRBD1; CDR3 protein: CASWDRGYSQPQHF; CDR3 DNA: TGCGCCAGCTGGGACAGGGGGTATAGTCAGCCCCAGCATTTT
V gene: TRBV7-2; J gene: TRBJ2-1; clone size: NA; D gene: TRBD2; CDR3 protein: CASSPIGTSASYNEQFF; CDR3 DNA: TGTGCCAGCAGCCCGATCGGGACTAGCGCCTCCTACAATGAGCAGTTCTTC
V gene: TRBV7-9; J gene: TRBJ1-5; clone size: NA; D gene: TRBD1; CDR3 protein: CASSHWGTDRNQPQHF; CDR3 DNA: TGTGCCAGCAGCCATTGGGGGACAGACCGCAATCAGCCCCAGCATTTT
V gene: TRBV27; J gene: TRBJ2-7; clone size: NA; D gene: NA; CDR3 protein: CASRSERNHYEQYF; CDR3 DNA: TGTGCCAGCAGATCGGAAAGGAACCACTACGAGCAGTACTTC
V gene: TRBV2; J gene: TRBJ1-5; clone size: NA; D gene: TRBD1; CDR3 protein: CASSGGTGGNQPQHF; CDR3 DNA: TGTGCCAGCAGTGGGGGGACAGGGGGCAATCAGCCCCAGCATTTT
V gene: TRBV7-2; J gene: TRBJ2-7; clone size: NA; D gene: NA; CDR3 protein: CTSSPAYEQYF; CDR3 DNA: TGTACCAGCAGCCCCGCCTACGAGCAGTACTTC
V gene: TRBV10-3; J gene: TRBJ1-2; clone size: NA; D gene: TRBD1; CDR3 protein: CAITKGQGAYNYGYTF; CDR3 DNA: TGTGCCATCACTAAGGGACAGGGGGCCTACAACTATGGCTACACCTTC
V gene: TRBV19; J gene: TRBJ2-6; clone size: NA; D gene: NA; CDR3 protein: CASSINWGSGANVLTF; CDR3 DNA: TGTGCCAGTAGTATAAACTGGGGGTCTGGGGCCAACGTCCTGACTTTC
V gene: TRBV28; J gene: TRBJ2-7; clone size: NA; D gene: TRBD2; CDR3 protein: CASSLPSGGAEQYF; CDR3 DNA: TGTGCCAGCAGTTTACCTAGCGGGGGAGCGGAGCAGTACTTC